The 9 T cell receptor beta chains below come from one sample, sequenced in a study of low-dose radiotherapy and immunotherapy resistance in tumors. First-strand cDNA used TRAV- and TRBV-specific primers, covering alpha and beta chains. TCRs underwent around 18 PCR cycles of amplification with a constant-region primer and V-primer adapter. Each CDR3 protein is one row after TCRdb ran MiXCR on the reads. The sample shows approximately 90,000 distinct CDR3 sequences, about a sixth of them seen only once. As to time point: before trial treatment. Sample: PBMCs, taken before treatment. These receptors were taken from a male donor with prostate cancer.

In this sample, this clonotype turned up a few times. CDR3 sequence: CASSIDQNTGELFF. CDR3 in DNA: TGTGCCAGCAGCATCGACCAGAACACCGGGGAGCTGTTTTTT. This chain connects TRBV9 to TRBJ2-2; D is unresolved. CDR3 size: 14 residues. V was cut by 4 bases and J by 1 base, with 8 bases left in between. Per germline, CDR1 SGDLS and CDR2 YYNGEE.

At least ten counts were recorded for this clonotype. The V gene is TRBV5-8, the J gene TRBJ1-5; D may be TRBD1 (5 bases). V lost 0 bases, J lost 6 bases, and 13 bases lay in between. In germline, CDR1 is SGHTS, CDR2 YDEGEE. This CDR3 is 15 amino acids long. CDR3 nucleotides: TGTGCCAGCAGCTTGGGGAGTTTAGGGGTTCAGCCCCAGCATTTT. It specifies CASSLGSLGVQPQHF.

This clonotype was recorded many times. V usage is TRBV18 and J usage is TRBJ2-7; 9 positions match TRBD1. Germline V lookup: CDR1 KGHSH, CDR2 LQKENI. The CDR3 has 15 amino acids. V was clipped by 0 bases and J by 7 bases; unmatched bases: 7. The CDR3: CASSPPGTGTKEQYF. The CDR3 DNA follows: TGTGCCAGCTCACCACCCGGGACAGGGACTAAGGAGCAGTACTTC.

The chain couples TRBV7-9 to TRBJ2-1; D is possibly TRBD1 (6 bases). From germline, CDR1 is SEHNR and CDR2 FQNEAQ (reference sequence). The CDR3 has 14 residues. Between the trimmed V and J ends, which lost 5 bases and 2 bases, there was a span of 10 bases. The CDR3 nucleotides read TGTGCCAGCAGCCCCCGGGACACCTACAATGAGCAGTTCTTC. It encodes CASSPRDTYNEQFF. The full variable domain, with the rest looked up from reference TRBV7-9 and TRBJ2-1, is DTGVSQNPRHKITKRGQNVTFRCDPISEHNRLYWYRQTLGQGPEFLTYFQNEAQLEKSRLLSDRFSAERPKGSFSTLEIQRTEQGDSAMYLCASSPRDTYNEQFFGPGTRLTVL.

This clonotype was seen repeatedly, ten times or more. V usage is TRBV20-1 and J usage is TRBJ2-3; TRBD1 matches 11 bases. The ends lost 0 bases at V and 1 base at J; junction bases unmatched: 3. Germline CDR1 reads DFQATT; CDR2 reads SNEGSKA (reference sequence). This CDR3 has 16 residues. CDR3 sequence (DNA): TGCAGTGCTAGAGACCCGGGACAGGGGGGCACAGATACGCAGTATTTT. This sequence encodes CSARDPGQGGTDTQYF.

This clonotype was counted ten times or more. This sequence joins TRBV2 and TRBJ2-7; either TRBD1 or TRBD2 may fit D (5 bases each). V lost 1 base, J lost 2 bases, and 12 bases lay in between. The CDR3 loop spans 15 amino acids. Per the germline V gene, CDR1 is SNHLY and CDR2 is FYNNEI. The CDR3 spells CASSEGGTAPYEQYF. Here the CDR3 DNA reads TGTGCCAGCAGTGAAGGGGGGACGGCCCCCTACGAGCAGTACTTC.

The table lists this clonotype with many counts. This chain connects TRBV2 to TRBJ2-1, with 9 bases fitting TRBD1. The CDR3 sequence is 17 residues long. CDR1 and CDR2 from the germline V gene are SNHLY and FYNNEI. V lost 0 bases to trimming and J lost 2 bases; unmatched junction nucleotides: 5. The CDR3 sequence: CASSEAWGTGTYNEQFF. The CDR3, as DNA: TGTGCCAGCAGTGAAGCGTGGGGGACAGGGACCTACAATGAGCAGTTCTTC.

This clonotype was seen many times. J is TRBJ2-2 and V is TRBV7-9, with a weak D call TRBD2 (7 bases). Looked up from germline, CDR1 is SEHNR and CDR2 is FQNEAQ (reference sequence). The CDR3 has 17 residues. Trimming left V 6 bases short and J 2 bases short, with 19 bases between. In nucleotides, the CDR3 is TGTGCCAGCAGGGACGGCGGGGGCCCAATCAACACCGGGGAGCTGTTTTTT. This encodes CASRDGGGPINTGELFF.

To note about this clonotype: The DNA is omitted, as the CDR3 cannot be located on it reliably, and the CDR3 follows TCRdb's listing. V is TRBV10-3 and J is TRBJ2-2; TRBD1 was called by the table and not checked on the DNA. Germline CDR1 ENHRY, CDR2 SYGVKD. Both ends counted, the CDR3 spans 13 residues. CDR3 sequence: CAISERGGELFFF.